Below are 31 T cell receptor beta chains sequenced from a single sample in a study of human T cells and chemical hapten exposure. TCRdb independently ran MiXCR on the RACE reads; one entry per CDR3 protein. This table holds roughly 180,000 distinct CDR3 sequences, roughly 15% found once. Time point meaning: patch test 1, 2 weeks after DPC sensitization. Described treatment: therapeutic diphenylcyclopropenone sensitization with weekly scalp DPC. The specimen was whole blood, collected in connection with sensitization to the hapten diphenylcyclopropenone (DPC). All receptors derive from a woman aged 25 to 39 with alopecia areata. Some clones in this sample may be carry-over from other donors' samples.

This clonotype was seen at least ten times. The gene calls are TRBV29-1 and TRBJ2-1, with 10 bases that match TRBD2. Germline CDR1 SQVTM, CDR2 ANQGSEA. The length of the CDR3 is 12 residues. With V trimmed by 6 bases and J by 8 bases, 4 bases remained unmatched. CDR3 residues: CSVTSGTDEQFF. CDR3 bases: TGCAGCGTAACTAGCGGGACGGATGAGCAGTTCTTC.

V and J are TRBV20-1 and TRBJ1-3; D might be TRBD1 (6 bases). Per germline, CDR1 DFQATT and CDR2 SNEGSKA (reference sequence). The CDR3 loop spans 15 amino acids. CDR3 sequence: CSSRVRGPSGNTIYF. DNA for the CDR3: TGCAGCTCAAGAGTCAGGGGTCCTTCTGGAAACACCATATATTTT.

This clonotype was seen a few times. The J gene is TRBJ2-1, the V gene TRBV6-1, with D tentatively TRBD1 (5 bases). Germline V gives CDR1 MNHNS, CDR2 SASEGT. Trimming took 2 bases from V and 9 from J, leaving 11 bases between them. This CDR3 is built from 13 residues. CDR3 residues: CASSELLRVEQFF. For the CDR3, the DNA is TGTGCCAGCAGTGAACTCCTCAGGGTTGAGCAGTTCTTC.

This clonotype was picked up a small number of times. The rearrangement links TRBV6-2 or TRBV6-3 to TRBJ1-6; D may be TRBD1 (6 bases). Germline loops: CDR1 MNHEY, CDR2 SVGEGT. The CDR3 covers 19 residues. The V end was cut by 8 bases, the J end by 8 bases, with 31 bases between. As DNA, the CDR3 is TGTGCCAGCGGTCCCTCACCCCCCGAAGGACAGTATCTTGATTCACCCCTCCACTTT. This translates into CASGPSPPEGQYLDSPLHF.

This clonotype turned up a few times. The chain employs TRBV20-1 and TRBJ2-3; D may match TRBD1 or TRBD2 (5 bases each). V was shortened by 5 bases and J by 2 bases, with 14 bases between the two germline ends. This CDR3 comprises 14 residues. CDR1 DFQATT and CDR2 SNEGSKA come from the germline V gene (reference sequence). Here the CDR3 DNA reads TGCAGTGCTGGCCGGGACGGCATCACAGATACGCAGTATTTT. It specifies CSAGRDGITDTQYF.

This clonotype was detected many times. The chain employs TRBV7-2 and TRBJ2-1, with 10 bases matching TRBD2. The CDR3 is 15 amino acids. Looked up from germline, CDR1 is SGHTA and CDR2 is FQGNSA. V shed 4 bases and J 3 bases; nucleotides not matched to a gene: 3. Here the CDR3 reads CASSSLAGVYNEQFF. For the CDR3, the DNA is TGTGCCAGCAGCTCGCTAGCGGGAGTCTACAATGAGCAGTTCTTC.

Here the CDR3 reads CASSSPGRGRDSPLHF. The CDR3 DNA follows: TGTGCCAGCAGTTCACCCGGCCGGGGCCGGGATTCACCCCTCCACTTT. J is TRBJ1-6 and V is TRBV27; D is possibly TRBD1 (5 bases). CDR1 and CDR2 from the germline V gene are MNHEY and SMNVEV (reference sequence). This CDR3 has 16 residues. V was pared by 4 bases and J by 8 bases, with 18 bases between.

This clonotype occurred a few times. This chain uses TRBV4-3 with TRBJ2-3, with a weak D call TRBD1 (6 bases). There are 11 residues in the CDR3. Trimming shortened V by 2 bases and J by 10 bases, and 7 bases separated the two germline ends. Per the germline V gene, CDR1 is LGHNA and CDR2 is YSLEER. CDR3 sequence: CASSQPGAQYF. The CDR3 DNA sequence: TGCGCCAGCAGCCAACCAGGGGCGCAGTATTTT.

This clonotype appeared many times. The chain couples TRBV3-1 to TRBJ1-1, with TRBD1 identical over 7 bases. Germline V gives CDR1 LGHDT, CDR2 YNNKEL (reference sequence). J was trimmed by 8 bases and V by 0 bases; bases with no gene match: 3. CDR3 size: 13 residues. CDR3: CASSQDGRGEAFF. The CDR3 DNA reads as TGTGCCAGCAGCCAAGATGGCAGGGGGGAAGCTTTCTTT.

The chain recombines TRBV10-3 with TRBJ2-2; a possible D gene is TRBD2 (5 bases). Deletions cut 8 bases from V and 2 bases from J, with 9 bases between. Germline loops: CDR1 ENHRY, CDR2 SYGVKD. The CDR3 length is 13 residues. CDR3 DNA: TGTGCCATCGGCGGGTTTAACACCGGGGAGCTGTTTTTT. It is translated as CAIGGFNTGELFF.

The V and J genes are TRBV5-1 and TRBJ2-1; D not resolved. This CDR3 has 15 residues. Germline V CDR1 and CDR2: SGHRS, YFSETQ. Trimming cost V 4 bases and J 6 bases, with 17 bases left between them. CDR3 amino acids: CASSTLPTDRNEQFF. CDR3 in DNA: TGCGCCAGCAGCACCCTACCGACGGATCGCAATGAGCAGTTCTTC. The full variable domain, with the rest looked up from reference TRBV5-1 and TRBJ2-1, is KAGVTQTPRYLIKTRGQQVTLSCSPISGHRSVSWYQQTPGQGLQFLFEYFSETQRNKGNFPGRFSGRQFSNSRSEMNVSTLELGDSALYLCASSTLPTDRNEQFFGPGTRLTVL.

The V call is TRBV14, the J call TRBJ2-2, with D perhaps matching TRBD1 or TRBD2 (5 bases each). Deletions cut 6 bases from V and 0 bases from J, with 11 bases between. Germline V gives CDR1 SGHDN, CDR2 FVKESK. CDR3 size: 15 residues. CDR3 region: CASSRLGPNTGELFF. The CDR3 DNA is TGTGCCAGCAGTCGCTTGGGACCGAACACCGGGGAGCTGTTTTTT.

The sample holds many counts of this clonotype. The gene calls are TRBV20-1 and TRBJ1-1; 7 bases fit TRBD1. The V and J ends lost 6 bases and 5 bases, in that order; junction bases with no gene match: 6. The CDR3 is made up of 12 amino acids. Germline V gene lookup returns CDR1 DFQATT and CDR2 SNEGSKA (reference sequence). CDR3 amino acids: CSATETGTEAFF. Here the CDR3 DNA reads TGCAGTGCCACAGAGACAGGGACTGAAGCTTTCTTT.

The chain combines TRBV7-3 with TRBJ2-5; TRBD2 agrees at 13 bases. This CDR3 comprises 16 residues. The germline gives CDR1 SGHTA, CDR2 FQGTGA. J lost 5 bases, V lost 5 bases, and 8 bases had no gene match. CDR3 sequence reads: CASSARLAGGGETQYF. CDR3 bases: TGTGCCAGCAGCGCGAGACTAGCGGGAGGAGGGGAGACCCAGTACTTC.

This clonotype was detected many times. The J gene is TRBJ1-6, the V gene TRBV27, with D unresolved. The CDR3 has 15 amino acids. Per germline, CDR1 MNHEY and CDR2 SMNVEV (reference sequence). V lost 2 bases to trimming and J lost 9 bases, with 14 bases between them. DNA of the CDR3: TGTGCCAGCAGTTTAGCCCCCAGTAGTCGTTCACCCCTCCACTTT. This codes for CASSLAPSSRSPLHF.

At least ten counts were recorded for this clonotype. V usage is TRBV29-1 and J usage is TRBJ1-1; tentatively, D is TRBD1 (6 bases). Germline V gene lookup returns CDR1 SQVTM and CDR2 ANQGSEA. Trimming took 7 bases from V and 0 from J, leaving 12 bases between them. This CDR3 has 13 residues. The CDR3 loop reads CSAGQQMNTEAFF. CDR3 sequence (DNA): TGCAGCGCTGGACAGCAGATGAACACTGAAGCTTTCTTT.

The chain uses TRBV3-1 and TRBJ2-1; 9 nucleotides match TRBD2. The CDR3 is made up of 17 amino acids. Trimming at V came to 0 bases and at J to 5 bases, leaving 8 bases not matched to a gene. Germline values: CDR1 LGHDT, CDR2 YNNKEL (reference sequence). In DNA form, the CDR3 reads TGTGCCAGCAGCCAAGATTTGCGACTAGCGGCCCACAATGAGCAGTTCTTC. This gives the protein CASSQDLRLAAHNEQFF.

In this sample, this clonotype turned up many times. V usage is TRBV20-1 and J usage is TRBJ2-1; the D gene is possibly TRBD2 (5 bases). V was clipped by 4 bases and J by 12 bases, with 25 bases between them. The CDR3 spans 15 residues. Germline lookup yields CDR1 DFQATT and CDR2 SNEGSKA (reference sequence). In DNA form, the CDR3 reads TGCAGTGCTAACGAATACGGACTGGAGGTCACCGGGCAGTTCTTC. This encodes CSANEYGLEVTGQFF.

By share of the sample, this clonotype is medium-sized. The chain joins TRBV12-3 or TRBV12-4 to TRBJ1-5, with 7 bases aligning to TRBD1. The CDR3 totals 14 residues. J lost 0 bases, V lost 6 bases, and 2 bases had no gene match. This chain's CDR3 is CASSTGDSNQPQHF. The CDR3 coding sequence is TGTGCCAGCAGCACAGGGGATAGCAATCAGCCCCAGCATTTT.

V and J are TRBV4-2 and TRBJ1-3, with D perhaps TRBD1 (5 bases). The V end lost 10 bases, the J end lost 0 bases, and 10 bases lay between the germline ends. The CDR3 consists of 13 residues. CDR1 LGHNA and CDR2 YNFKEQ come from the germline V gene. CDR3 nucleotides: TGTGCCACCGGGGCTCTCTCTGGAAACACCATATATTTT. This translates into CATGALSGNTIYF.

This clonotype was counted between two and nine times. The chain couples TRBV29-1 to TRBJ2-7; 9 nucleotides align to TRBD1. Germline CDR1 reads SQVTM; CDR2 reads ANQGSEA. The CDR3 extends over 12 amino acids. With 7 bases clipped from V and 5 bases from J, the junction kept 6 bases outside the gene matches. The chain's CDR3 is CSAGQGGDEQYF. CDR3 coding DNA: TGCAGCGCGGGACAGGGAGGAGACGAGCAGTACTTC.

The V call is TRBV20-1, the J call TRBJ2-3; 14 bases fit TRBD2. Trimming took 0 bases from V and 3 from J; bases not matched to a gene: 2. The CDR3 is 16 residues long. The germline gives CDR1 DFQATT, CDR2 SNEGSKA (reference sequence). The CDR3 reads CSAREGTSGGTDTQYF. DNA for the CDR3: TGCAGTGCTAGAGAGGGGACTAGCGGGGGTACAGATACGCAGTATTTT.

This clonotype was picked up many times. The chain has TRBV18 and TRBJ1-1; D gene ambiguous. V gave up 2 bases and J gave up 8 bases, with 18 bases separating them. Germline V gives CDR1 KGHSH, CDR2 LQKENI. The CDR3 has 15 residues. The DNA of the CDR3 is TGTGCCAGCTCACCAGGAACGGGCAGGAGTGACGAAGCTTTCTTT. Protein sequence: CASSPGTGRSDEAFF.

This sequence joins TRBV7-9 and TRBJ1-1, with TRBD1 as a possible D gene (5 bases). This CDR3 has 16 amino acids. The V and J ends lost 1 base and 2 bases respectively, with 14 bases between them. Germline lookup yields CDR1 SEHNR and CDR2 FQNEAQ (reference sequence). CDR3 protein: CASSLDGAGLNTEAFF. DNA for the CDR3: TGTGCCAGCAGCTTAGACGGGGCCGGTCTTAACACTGAAGCTTTCTTT. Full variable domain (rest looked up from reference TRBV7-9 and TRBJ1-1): DTGVSQNPRHKITKRGQNVTFRCDPISEHNRLYWYRQTLGQGPEFLTYFQNEAQLEKSRLLSDRFSAERPKGSFSTLEIQRTEQGDSAMYLCASSLDGAGLNTEAFFGQGTRLTVV.

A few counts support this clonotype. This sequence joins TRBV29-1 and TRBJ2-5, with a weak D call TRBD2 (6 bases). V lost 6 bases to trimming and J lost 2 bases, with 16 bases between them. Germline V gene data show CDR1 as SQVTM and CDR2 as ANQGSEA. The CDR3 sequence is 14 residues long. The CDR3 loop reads CSVSRTRGQETQYF. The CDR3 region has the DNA TGCAGCGTCTCCCGCACACGGGGGCAAGAGACCCAGTACTTC.

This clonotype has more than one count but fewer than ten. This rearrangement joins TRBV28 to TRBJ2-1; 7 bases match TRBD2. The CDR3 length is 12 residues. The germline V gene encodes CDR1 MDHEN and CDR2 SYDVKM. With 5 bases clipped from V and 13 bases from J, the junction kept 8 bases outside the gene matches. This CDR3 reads CASSIAGTTQFF. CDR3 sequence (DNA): TGTGCCAGCAGTATAGCCGGGACTACCCAGTTCTTC.

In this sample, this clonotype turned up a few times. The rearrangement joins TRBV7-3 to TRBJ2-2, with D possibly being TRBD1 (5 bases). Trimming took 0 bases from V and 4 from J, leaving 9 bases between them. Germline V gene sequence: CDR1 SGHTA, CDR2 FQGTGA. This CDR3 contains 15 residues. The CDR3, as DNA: TGTGCCAGCAGCTTAACGGGGCAGGCCACCGGGGAGCTGTTTTTT. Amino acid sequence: CASSLTGQATGELFF.

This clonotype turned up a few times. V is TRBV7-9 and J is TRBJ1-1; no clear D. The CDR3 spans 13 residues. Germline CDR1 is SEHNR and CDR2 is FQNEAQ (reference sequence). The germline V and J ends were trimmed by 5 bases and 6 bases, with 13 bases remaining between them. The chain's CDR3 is CASSPQWLAEAFF. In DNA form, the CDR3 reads TGTGCCAGCAGCCCTCAATGGCTGGCTGAAGCTTTCTTT.

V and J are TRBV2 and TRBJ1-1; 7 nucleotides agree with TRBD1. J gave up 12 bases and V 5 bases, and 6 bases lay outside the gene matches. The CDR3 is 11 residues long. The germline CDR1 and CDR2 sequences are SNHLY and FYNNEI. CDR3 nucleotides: TGTGCCAGCAGTTTTGACAGGGCACCTTTCTTT. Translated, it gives CASSFDRAPFF.

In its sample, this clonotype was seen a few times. This CDR3 reads CASSYPGRGNTEAFF. The DNA for the CDR3 is TGTGCCAGCAGTTACCCAGGACGGGGGAACACTGAAGCTTTCTTT. The genes are TRBV6-2 or TRBV6-3 and TRBJ1-1; D is ambiguous. Trimming cost V 2 bases and J 1 base, with 11 bases left between them. From germline, CDR1 is MNHEY and CDR2 SVGEGT. The CDR3 runs to 15 residues.

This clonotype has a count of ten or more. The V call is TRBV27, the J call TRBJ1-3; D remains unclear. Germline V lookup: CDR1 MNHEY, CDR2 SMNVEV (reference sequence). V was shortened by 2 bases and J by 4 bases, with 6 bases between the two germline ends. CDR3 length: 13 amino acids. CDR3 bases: TGTGCCAGCAGTTTACAGTCCGGAAACACCATATATTTT. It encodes CASSLQSGNTIYF.